The 32 T cell receptor beta chains listed next were all sequenced from one sample in a study of blood T cell repertoires in COVID-19 (TCRdb year 2020). The library relied on the immunoSEQ multiplex PCR assay. TCRdb holds this immuneACCESS table with in-frame rearrangements only. Some clones are missing; in checked studies, unresolved V genes explain under half, and the rest has no known cause. Across this sample there are about 210,000 clones, with around four fifths seen only once. The ten most abundant clones make up 5.2% of the sample. Sequencing used peripheral blood. The receptors were gathered from a woman aged 70-85 years with COVID-19, enrolled during active disease.

J is TRBJ2-2 and V is TRBV28, with 9 bases aligning to TRBD2. The V segment lost 6 bases and the J segment 9 bases; nucleotides outside the gene matches: 14. The CDR3 consists of 16 residues. The germline gives CDR1 MDHEN, CDR2 SYDVKM. The CDR3 DNA follows: TGTGCCAGCAGGTACCAGCAGACTAGCGGATTCCGGGAGCTGTTTTTT. This sequence encodes CASRYQQTSGFRELFF.

CDR3 residues: CASRGTGRETQYF. The CDR3 DNA reads TGTGCCAGCAGGGGGACAGGGCGGGAGACCCAGTACTTC. The genes are TRBV28 and TRBJ2-5, with 9 bases that match TRBD1. Trimming took 6 bases from V and 5 from J; bases not matched to a gene: 4. The CDR3 sequence is 13 residues long. Germline CDR1 is MDHEN and CDR2 is SYDVKM. The full variable domain, its missing parts supplied by reference TRBV28 and TRBJ2-5, is DVKVTQSSRYLVKRTGEKVFLECVQDMDHENMFWYRQDPGLGLRLIYFSYDVKMKEKGDIPEGYSVSREKKERFSLILESASTNQTSMYLCASRGTGRETQYFGPGTRLLVL.

CDR3 loop: CASSLGAVDGYTF. Here the CDR3 DNA reads TGTGCCAGCAGCTTAGGTGCAGTTGATGGCTACACCTTC. The gene calls are TRBV7-9 and TRBJ1-2, with D hard to call. V lost 1 base and J lost 6, with 9 bases in between. This CDR3 region has 13 residues. Looked up from germline, CDR1 is SEHNR and CDR2 is FQNEAQ (reference sequence).

The chain is built from TRBV15 and TRBJ2-5; possible D gene TRBD1, 5 bases. Germline CDR1 and CDR2: LNHNV and YYDKDF (reference sequence). Between the trimmed V and J ends, which lost 2 bases and 1 base, there was a span of 14 bases. The CDR3 runs to 16 residues. The CDR3 nucleotides read TGTGCCACCAGCAGACTTGTGGCAGGGTCCCAAGAGACCCAGTACTTC. Amino acids: CATSRLVAGSQETQYF.

This chain connects TRBV7-6 to TRBJ2-1; 7 nucleotides align to TRBD1. Germline CDR1 SGHVS, CDR2 FNYEAQ. Germline trimming cut 3 bases from V and 5 bases from J; bases unmatched to any gene: 4. The CDR3 has 14 residues. CDR3 sequence: CASSFWTGDNEQFF. The CDR3 region has the DNA TGTGCCAGCAGCTTCTGGACAGGCGACAATGAGCAGTTCTTC.

This CDR3 reads CASSTSGLGNENIQYF. CDR3 nucleotide sequence: TGTGCCAGTAGTACGTCGGGACTAGGGAACGAAAACATTCAGTACTTC. The chain couples TRBV19 to TRBJ2-4; the match to TRBD2 covers 8 bases. The CDR3 runs to 16 residues. CDR1 and CDR2 (germline): LNHDA, SQIVND (reference sequence). After removal of 4 bases from V and 5 bases from J, the junction contained 10 bases not matched to a gene.

The gene calls are TRBV7-2 and TRBJ1-2, with 10 bases that match TRBD1. Looked up from germline, CDR1 is SGHTA and CDR2 is FQGNSA. V gave up 3 bases and J gave up 7 bases; unmatched junction bases: 8. The CDR3 is 15 residues long. CDR3 sequence: CASSFQGQGVTGYTF. The CDR3 region has the DNA TGTGCCAGCAGCTTTCAAGGACAGGGGGTTACTGGCTACACCTTC. Variable domain in full (rest from reference TRBV7-2 and TRBJ1-2): GAGVSQSPSNKVTEKGKDVELRCDPISGHTALYWYRQSLGQGLEFLIYFQGNSAPDKSGLPSDRFSAERTGGSVSTLTIQRTQQEDSAVYLCASSFQGQGVTGYTFGSGTRLTVV.

Note on this clone: At the DNA level, this CDR3 is encoded by other sequences in the same sample as well. This chain connects TRBV7-2 to TRBJ1-2; D possibly corresponds to TRBD1 (5 bases). Germline CDR1 is SGHTA and CDR2 is FQGNSA. V was cut by 1 base and J by 2 bases, with 5 bases left in between. This CDR3 is built from 13 residues. The CDR3 sequence: CASSLGQNYGYTF. The DNA of the CDR3 is TGTGCCAGCAGCTTAGGACAGAACTATGGCTACACCTTC.

The chain recombines TRBV6-6 with TRBJ2-1, with 11 bases fitting TRBD2. The V gene's germline CDR1 is MNHNY and CDR2 SVGAGI (reference sequence). There are 15 residues in the CDR3. The J segment lost 13 bases and the V segment lost 8 bases, leaving 16 bases of the junction unmatched. The CDR3 reads CASFDPTSGAVGQFF. CDR3 coding DNA: TGTGCCAGCTTTGACCCGACTAGCGGGGCGGTGGGTCAGTTCTTC.

The chain joins TRBV19 to TRBJ1-5, with a weak D call TRBD1 (6 bases). Germline V gene lookup returns CDR1 LNHDA and CDR2 SQIVND (reference sequence). The V end lost 7 bases, the J end lost 1 base, and 23 bases lay between the germline ends. This CDR3 is built from 18 residues. The CDR3 DNA follows: TGTGCCAGTACCCCCACGTGGGGGCGCCGTGAAAGCAATCAGCCCCAGCATTTT. Its translation is CASTPTWGRRESNQPQHF.

This clone appeared a single time. The gene calls are TRBV5-6 and TRBJ2-7; no reliable D call. Per germline, CDR1 SGHDT and CDR2 YYEEEE. V was pared by 3 bases and J by 0 bases, with 10 bases between. This CDR3 spans 14 amino acids. CDR3 nucleotides: TGTGCCAGCAGCTCACGGGTACCCTCCTACGAGCAGTACTTC. As protein: CASSSRVPSYEQYF.

V and J are TRBV19 and TRBJ1-1, with 7 bases lining up with TRBD1. V lost 0 bases and J lost 2; bases outside the gene matches: 3. This CDR3 has 15 residues. The germline V gene has CDR1 LNHDA and CDR2 SQIVND (reference sequence). In DNA, the CDR3 is TGTGCCAGTAGTATAGACACAGGGGTAAACACTGAAGCTTTCTTT. Its translation: CASSIDTGVNTEAFF.

This sequence joins TRBV5-4 and TRBJ1-3; D uncertain. This CDR3 is built from 14 residues. Trimming shortened V by 4 bases and J by 0 bases, and 8 bases separated the two germline ends. CDR1 is SGHNT and CDR2 is YYREEE in the germline V gene (reference sequence). CDR3 loop: CASSRFASGNTIYF. DNA for the CDR3: TGTGCCAGCAGCCGGTTCGCCTCTGGAAACACCATATATTTT.

The chain recombines TRBV15 with TRBJ2-1, with 15 bases that match TRBD2. From germline, CDR1 is LNHNV and CDR2 YYDKDF (reference sequence). The CDR3 extends over 16 amino acids. Trimming cost V 6 bases and J 10 bases; bases outside gene matches: 10. The CDR3 DNA follows: TGTGCCACCAGTCGTAGGACTAGCGGGAGGGCCGGGGAGCAGTTCTTC. Amino acid sequence: CATSRRTSGRAGEQFF.

J is TRBJ1-2 and V is TRBV6-2 or TRBV6-3; D possibly corresponds to TRBD1 (6 bases). V was pared by 2 bases and J by 8 bases, with 21 bases between. CDR1 and CDR2 from the germline V gene are MNHEY and SVGEGT. The CDR3 totals 16 residues. CDR3 region: CASSYRLGQQLGGYTF. The CDR3 DNA follows: TGTGCCAGCAGTTACCGATTAGGACAGCAGTTGGGCGGCTACACCTTC.

V usage is TRBV7-2 and J usage is TRBJ1-3; no firm D call. The V end was cut by 0 bases, the J end by 0 bases, with 6 bases between. The CDR3 runs 15 residues. Per germline, CDR1 SGHTA and CDR2 FQGNSA. DNA for the CDR3: TGTGCCAGCAGCTTAGCGGGCTTCTCTGGAAACACCATATATTTT. Its translation: CASSLAGFSGNTIYF.

V is TRBV30 and J is TRBJ2-1; 8 bases line up with TRBD1. Trimming at V came to 0 bases and at J to 4 bases, leaving 5 bases not matched to a gene. Germline V gene lookup returns CDR1 GTSNPN and CDR2 SVGIG (reference sequence). The CDR3 extends over 15 amino acids. The CDR3 nucleotides read TGTGCCTGGAGTGTACAGGGGGGCCTTTACAATGAGCAGTTCTTC. Encoded protein: CAWSVQGGLYNEQFF.

This chain connects TRBV6-5 to TRBJ2-1; 15 nucleotides align to TRBD2. Per germline, CDR1 MNHEY and CDR2 SVGAGI. The CDR3 sequence is 15 residues long. With V trimmed by 5 bases and J by 12 bases, 8 bases remained unmatched. CDR3 amino acids: CASSPPGLAGGGQFF. CDR3 nucleotides: TGTGCCAGCAGTCCCCCTGGACTAGCGGGAGGGGGGCAGTTCTTC.

This clone was found once. The V gene is TRBV5-1, the J gene TRBJ1-1, with D possibly matching TRBD1 (5 bases). The CDR3 sequence is 14 residues long. Germline V gene lookup returns CDR1 SGHRS and CDR2 YFSETQ. V was clipped by 1 base and J by 4 bases, with 11 bases between them. The CDR3 spells CASSLRTIPTEAFF. The CDR3, as DNA: TGCGCCAGCAGCTTGCGGACAATACCCACTGAAGCTTTCTTT.

The chain uses TRBV4-1 and TRBJ1-4, with 9 nucleotides matching TRBD1. The CDR3 has 16 amino acids. Unmatched junction bases numbered 5, after V lost 0 bases and J lost 6 bases. Per the germline V gene, CDR1 is MGHRA and CDR2 is YSYEKL. The DNA for the CDR3 is TGCGCCAGCAGCCAAGAACCCAGGACAGGGGATGAAAAACTGTTTTTT. Encoded protein: CASSQEPRTGDEKLFF.

The chain carries TRBV14 and TRBJ2-2, with a possible D match to TRBD2 (5 bases). Trimming took 5 bases from V and 8 from J, leaving 15 bases between them. Germline-derived CDR1 and CDR2 are SGHDN and FVKESK. The CDR3 spans 14 residues. The CDR3 bases are TGTGCCAGCAGCGGGAGCTTCATACGAGGGGAGCTGTTTTTT. Protein: CASSGSFIRGELFF. Full variable domain (missing parts from reference TRBV14 and TRBJ2-2): EAGVTQFPSHSVIEKGQTVTLRCDPISGHDNLYWYRRVMGKEIKFLLHFVKESKQDESGMPNNRFLAERTGGTYSTLKVQPAELEDSGVYFCASSGSFIRGELFFGEGSRLTVL.

The genes are TRBV15 and TRBJ1-6, with 9 bases aligning to TRBD1. The V gene's germline CDR1 is LNHNV and CDR2 YYDKDF (reference sequence). V was pared by 5 bases and J by 7 bases, with 6 bases of the junction left unmatched. The CDR3 runs 15 residues. The CDR3, as DNA: TGTGCCACCAGCCGCCACAGGGGGCAGAATTCACCCCTCCACTTT. Protein sequence: CATSRHRGQNSPLHF.

The chain links TRBV4-1 to TRBJ2-1; possible D gene TRBD1, 6 bases. The germline CDR1 and CDR2 sequences are MGHRA and YSYEKL. The CDR3 has 17 amino acids. The V end was cut by 2 bases, the J end by 2 bases, with 16 bases between. The CDR3 sequence is CASSQRPFGQTYNEQFF. CDR3 DNA sequence: TGCGCCAGCAGCCAAAGACCTTTTGGACAGACCTACAATGAGCAGTTCTTC.

The chain joins TRBV7-2 to TRBJ1-2; maybe TRBD1 (5 bases). CDR3 size: 11 residues. Trimming cost V 11 bases and J 2 bases, with 9 bases left between them. The germline gives CDR1 SGHTA, CDR2 FQGNSA. CDR3 in DNA: TGTGCCGGACACGACAACTATGGCTACACCTTC. Translated: CAGHDNYGYTF. Variable domain in full (rest from reference TRBV7-2 and TRBJ1-2): GAGVSQSPSNKVTEKGKDVELRCDPISGHTALYWYRQSLGQGLEFLIYFQGNSAPDKSGLPSDRFSAERTGGSVSTLTIQRTQQEDSAVYLCAGHDNYGYTFGSGTRLTVV.

This clone was counted a few times. CDR3 amino acids: CASSRSTGESEKLFF. CDR3 nucleotides: TGTGCCAGCAGCCGATCGACAGGGGAAAGTGAAAAACTGTTTTTT. The V gene is TRBV4-2, the J gene TRBJ1-4; 8 bases agree with TRBD1. This CDR3 region has 15 residues. V dropped 4 bases and J dropped 7; count of bases not matched to a gene: 8. CDR1 is LGHNA, CDR2 YNFKEQ, per germline.

The chain combines TRBV27 with TRBJ1-1, with TRBD1 identical over 8 bases. Germline assignment: CDR1 MNHEY and CDR2 SMNVEV (reference sequence). The V and J ends lost 8 bases and 4 bases, in that order; junction bases with no gene match: 6. The CDR3 contains 13 residues. The CDR3 bases are TGTGCCAGCCACCCAGACAGGGGCACTGAAGCTTTCTTT. Its translation is CASHPDRGTEAFF.

This chain joins TRBV15 and TRBJ2-2; D gene unclear. Looked up from germline, CDR1 is LNHNV and CDR2 is YYDKDF (reference sequence). The CDR3 runs to 14 residues. The V and J ends lost 4 bases and 6 bases respectively, with 12 bases between them. This CDR3 is CATSTQLVAGELFF. The CDR3 DNA is TGTGCCACCAGCACCCAACTCGTGGCCGGGGAGCTGTTTTTT.

The CDR3 is CASRSGTEGGYTF. The CDR3 nucleotides read TGTGCCAGCAGATCTGGGACAGAGGGGGGCTACACCTTC. The chain is built from TRBV13 and TRBJ1-2; 7 nucleotides match TRBD1. The J segment lost 8 bases and the V segment lost 6 bases, leaving 9 bases of the junction unmatched. The length of the CDR3 is 13 residues. Germline V gives CDR1 PRHDT, CDR2 FYEKMQ (reference sequence). The entire variable domain, with the rest obtained from reference TRBV13 and TRBJ1-2, is as follows: AAGVIQSPRHLIKEKRETATLKCYPIPRHDTVYWYQQGPGQDPQFLISFYEKMQSDKGSIPDRFSAQQFSDYHSELNMSSLELGDSALYFCASRSGTEGGYTFGSGTRLTVV.

This clone was observed at least ten times. The chain couples TRBV7-2 to TRBJ2-7; perhaps TRBD2 as D (6 bases). This CDR3 has 14 amino acids. With 5 bases removed from V and 3 bases from J, the gap between germline ends came to 14 bases. The germline V gene encodes CDR1 SGHTA and CDR2 FQGNSA. DNA of the CDR3: TGTGCCAGCAGCCTCCGGGGGATTGTCTACGAGCAGTACTTC. Its translation: CASSLRGIVYEQYF.

This chain joins TRBV7-2 and TRBJ1-2; D gene uncertain. The CDR3 consists of 15 residues. V was trimmed by 2 bases and J by 2 bases, leaving 12 bases between them. Germline assignment: CDR1 SGHTA and CDR2 FQGNSA. As DNA, the CDR3 is TGTGCCAGCAGCTTACGAGGTATCGAGAACTATGGCTACACCTTC. This encodes CASSLRGIENYGYTF.

This chain links TRBV3-1 (or the pseudogene TRBV3-2) with TRBJ2-2; no clear D gene. Trimming removed 1 base from V and 8 bases from J, with 8 bases in between. The germline V gene has CDR1 LGHDT and CDR2 YNNKEL (reference sequence). The CDR3 is 13 residues long. The CDR3 spells CASSQGYAGELFF. The CDR3 DNA reads TGTGCCAGCAGCCAAGGGTACGCGGGGGAGCTGTTTTTT.

The J gene is TRBJ2-3, the V gene TRBV7-2, with D perhaps TRBD2 (6 bases). Looked up from germline, CDR1 is SGHTA and CDR2 is FQGNSA. V was pared by 5 bases and J by 1 base, with 10 bases between. This CDR3 contains 14 residues. DNA of the CDR3: TGTGCCAGCAGCCTTAGCGGCCGCACAGATACGCAGTATTTT. Residues: CASSLSGRTDTQYF.